The text below deals with one T cell receptor (beta chain). Its target is not known. Trimming took 0 bases from V and 3 from J, leaving 12 bases between them. The CDR3 consists of 15 residues. Germline CDR1 SGHKS, CDR2 YYEKEE (reference sequence). These data originate in a study of T cell responses to AZD1222 COVID-19 vaccine. The wider study: Second-dose intervals of approximately 4 or approximately 12 weeks were pooled. General observations from the study: Only a handful of AZD1222 recipients, several in all, had baseline seropositivity.

Profiled with immunoSEQ multiplex PCR; TCRdb holds only in-frame clones, not every one. The repertoire holds under 100,000 clones, about 88% seen once, with 2.5% to 3% in the top ten. The chain recombines TRBV5-5 with TRBJ1-2; D unresolved. This material consisted of peripheral blood, taken on day 0 of AZD1222 vaccination. This TCR was sampled from an adult in good health. The CDR3 protein is CASSLGALRDYGYTF. As DNA, the CDR3 is TGTGCCAGCAGCTTGGGGGCCTTGAGGGACTATGGCTACACCTTC.